This TCR beta chain was obtained from a study of Ad26.COV2.S vaccination and SARS-CoV-2 variants. Study-wide points: The study found similar non-spike TCR breadth in vaccine and placebo recipients. Spike-specific responses of CD8+ and CD4+ T cells were reported to display substantial breadth after vaccination.

Worth noting for this clone: What it binds is unknown.

TCRdb's copy holds only in-frame clones and misses some; the assay was immunoSEQ multiplex PCR. Of about 680,000 clones in the sample, about 89% were seen once. Germline V gene lookup returns CDR1 LGHNA and CDR2 YNFKEQ. The CDR3 totals 17 residues. Trimming stripped 3 bases from V and 1 base from J, with 16 bases between. Treatment meaning: 19 received Ad26.COV2.S at low or high dose, single or two shots; a few received placebo; per-sample allocation not given. Samples analyzed were those drawn on day 63 after the first vaccine or placebo injection. The genes are TRBV4-2 and TRBJ1-5, with D possibly matching TRBD1 (6 bases). The TCR comes from a person aged 18-60 years who received the Ad26.COV2.S COVID-19 vaccine or a placebo. The sample was peripheral blood, taken in a trial of Ad26.COV2.S vaccine versus placebo. This CDR3 is CASSQGLTGPSNQPQHF. Written as DNA, the CDR3 is TGTGCCAGCAGCCAGGGGCTGACAGGCCCAAGCAATCAGCCCCAGCATTTT.